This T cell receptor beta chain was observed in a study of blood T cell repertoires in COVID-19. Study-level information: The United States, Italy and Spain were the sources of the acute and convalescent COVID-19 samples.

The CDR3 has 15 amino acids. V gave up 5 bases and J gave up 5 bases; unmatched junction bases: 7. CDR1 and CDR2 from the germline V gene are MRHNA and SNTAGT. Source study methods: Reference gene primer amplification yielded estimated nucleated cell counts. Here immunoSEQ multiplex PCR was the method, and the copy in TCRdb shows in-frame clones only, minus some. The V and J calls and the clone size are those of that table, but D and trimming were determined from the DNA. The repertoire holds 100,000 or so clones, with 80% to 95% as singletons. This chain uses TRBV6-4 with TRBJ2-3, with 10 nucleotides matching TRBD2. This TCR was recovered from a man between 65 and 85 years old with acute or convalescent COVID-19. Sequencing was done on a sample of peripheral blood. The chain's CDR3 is CASSPGTSEQDTQYF. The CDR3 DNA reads TGTGCCAGCAGTCCCGGGACTAGCGAGCAAGATACGCAGTATTTT.